The sequence of this TCR beta chain was determined in a study of shared T cell receptors in the human thymus. The CDR3 adds up to 17 amino acids, both ends counted. Germline assignment: CDR1 SGHTS and CDR2 YDEGEE. As to this clone: Because the CDR3's place on the DNA is in doubt, the DNA is left out and the CDR3 is given as listed by TCRdb.

Produced via immunoSEQ multiplex PCR; TCRdb's table is partial and in-frame only. Among about 660,000 clones listed, 88% were seen once. These data were also filed under a second study, of human thymus T cells. That study adds: Resections from corrective heart surgery supplied the thymus tissue. Thymic and blood repertoires appeared to carry a bias in their V and J gene usage. There were highly overlapping thymic repertoires among unrelated individuals, as related research reported.

The V call is TRBV5-8, the J call TRBJ2-3; the table gives TRBD1 as D, unverified against the DNA. The sequenced sample was thymocytes. The clonotype comes from a boy younger than two with a congenital heart defect. This CDR3 reads CASSLVRARGITDTQYF.